A single sample is the source of the 25 T cell receptor beta chains below, sequenced in a study of blood T cell repertoires in COVID-19. TCRdb keeps only in-frame clones here, not all; method: immunoSEQ multiplex PCR. The repertoire holds approximately 300,000 clones, with about 83% as singletons. Sequenced: peripheral blood. All receptors derive from a woman in her forties or fifties with acute or convalescent COVID-19.

CDR3 coding DNA: TGTGCCAGCAGCCCTAGAACCGGGGAGCTGTTTTTT. It translates to CASSPRTGELFF. The chain links TRBV7-8 to TRBJ2-2; D not certain. Between the trimmed V and J ends, which lost 5 bases and 5 bases, there was a span of 6 bases. Looked up from germline, CDR1 is SGHVS and CDR2 is FQNEAQ. CDR3 length equals 12 residues. Supplemented by reference TRBV7-8 and TRBJ2-2, the full variable domain reads GAGVSQSPRYKVAKRGQDVALRCDPISGHVSLFWYQQALGQGPEFLTYFQNEAQLDKSGLPSDRFFAERPEGSVSTLKIQRTQQEDSAVYLCASSPRTGELFFGEGSRLTVL.

J is TRBJ1-1 and V is TRBV7-3, with a weak D call TRBD1 (6 bases). This CDR3 is 15 amino acids long. Germline-derived CDR1 and CDR2 are SGHTA and FQGTGA. V dropped 5 bases and J dropped 3 bases, with 16 bases sitting between them. Here the CDR3 reads CASSMIGGQYTEAFF. The CDR3 coding sequence is TGTGCCAGCAGCATGATCGGGGGGCAATACACTGAAGCTTTCTTT. The whole variable domain, filled in from reference TRBV7-3 and TRBJ1-1, reads GAGVSQTPSNKVTEKGKYVELRCDPISGHTALYWYRQSLGQGPEFLIYFQGTGAADDSGLPNDRFFAVRPEGSVSTLKIQRTERGDSAVYLCASSMIGGQYTEAFFGQGTRLTVV.

This chain links TRBV2 with TRBJ1-4; tentative D call: TRBD1 (6 bases). This CDR3 is 14 amino acids long. Germline V gene sequence: CDR1 SNHLY, CDR2 FYNNEI. V lost 8 bases, J lost 0 bases, and 10 bases lay in between. CDR3 amino acids: CASSQGPTNEKLFF. In DNA, the CDR3 is TGTGCCAGCTCCCAGGGGCCAACTAATGAAAAACTGTTTTTT.

The chain couples TRBV5-1 to TRBJ2-7; D remains unclear. Trimming left V 0 bases short and J 1 base short, with 11 bases between. The CDR3 contains 15 residues. CDR1 is SGHRS and CDR2 is YFSETQ in the germline V gene. The CDR3 sequence is CASSLGISWSYEQYF. The CDR3 nucleotides are TGCGCCAGCAGCTTGGGTATTAGCTGGTCCTACGAGCAGTACTTC.

The V gene is TRBV5-1, the J gene TRBJ2-1; D unclear. This CDR3 contains 13 residues. Germline CDR1 reads SGHRS; CDR2 reads YFSETQ. V lost 0 bases and J 4 bases, leaving 5 bases between the germline ends. The CDR3 here is CASSLDYYNEQFF. The DNA for the CDR3 is TGCGCCAGCAGCTTGGACTATTACAATGAGCAGTTCTTC.

This chain links TRBV9 with TRBJ1-4; a possible D gene is TRBD1 (6 bases). The CDR3 runs 14 residues. Germline V gene lookup returns CDR1 SGDLS and CDR2 YYNGEE. With 2 bases removed from V and 3 bases from J, the gap between germline ends came to 8 bases. The CDR3 spells CASSVGTPNEKLFF. The CDR3 nucleotides read TGTGCCAGCAGCGTCGGGACACCTAATGAAAAACTGTTTTTT.

Only a few counts were recorded for this clone. The chain couples TRBV6-1 to TRBJ1-2; D gene unclear. The ends were cut back, 1 base at V and 2 bases at J, with 11 bases in the middle. The germline V gene encodes CDR1 MNHNS and CDR2 SASEGT. The CDR3 totals 15 residues. The CDR3 sequence is CASSEETILNYGYTF. DNA for the CDR3: TGTGCCAGCAGTGAAGAAACAATCTTAAACTATGGCTACACCTTC.

This clone appeared a few times. This chain uses TRBV6-5 with TRBJ2-1, with D perhaps TRBD2 (5 bases). Germline lookup yields CDR1 MNHEY and CDR2 SVGAGI. This CDR3 has 13 amino acids. The germline V and J ends were trimmed by 7 bases and 11 bases, with 18 bases remaining between them. The CDR3 DNA follows: TGTGCCAGCACGCCCTCAGCAACTAGTCAGCAGTTCTTC. Its protein product is CASTPSATSQQFF.

The chain is built from TRBV27 and TRBJ2-2; D gene uncertain. This CDR3 is 13 amino acids long. Germline V gives CDR1 MNHEY, CDR2 SMNVEV (reference sequence). V was pared by 5 bases and J by 3 bases, with 7 bases between. The CDR3 protein is CASSPGDTGELFF. CDR3 bases: TGTGCCAGCAGTCCAGGTGACACCGGGGAGCTGTTTTTT.

This chain links TRBV5-1 with TRBJ2-1; 7 bases are a match to TRBD2. The V gene's germline CDR1 is SGHRS and CDR2 YFSETQ. This CDR3 is 17 amino acids long. V dropped 4 bases and J dropped 3; count of bases not matched to a gene: 13. CDR3 nucleotide sequence: TGCGCCAGCAGCCCCCGAGGAACTAGCGATCTCTACAATGAGCAGTTCTTC. Protein sequence: CASSPRGTSDLYNEQFF.

The genes are TRBV7-2 and TRBJ1-5; 7 bases are a match to TRBD1. Trimming took 4 bases from V and 6 from J; bases not matched to a gene: 6. Germline CDR1 SGHTA, CDR2 FQGNSA. This CDR3 has 14 amino acids. The CDR3 spells CASSSRQGGQPQHF. The CDR3 DNA follows: TGTGCCAGCAGCTCCCGACAGGGCGGTCAGCCCCAGCATTTT.

This clone has a handful of counts. The rearrangement joins TRBV5-4 to TRBJ1-3, with D unresolved. From germline, CDR1 is SGHNT and CDR2 YYREEE (reference sequence). CDR3 length: 13 amino acids. With 0 bases removed from V and 8 bases from J, the gap between germline ends came to 9 bases. CDR3 sequence: CASSLAGYDTIYF. The CDR3 DNA is TGTGCCAGCAGCTTGGCGGGGTACGACACCATATATTTT.

J is TRBJ2-7 and V is TRBV29-1; 9 positions agree with TRBD1. CDR1 and CDR2 (germline): SQVTM, ANQGSEA. After removal of 4 bases from V and 5 bases from J, the junction contained 12 bases not matched to a gene. This CDR3 contains 15 residues. CDR3 nucleotides: TGCAGCGTTGGGGAATCCGGGACAGGGAGGCACGAGCAGTACTTC. This gives the protein CSVGESGTGRHEQYF.

This rearrangement joins TRBV5-1 to TRBJ2-7; weak D call: TRBD1 (5 bases). The CDR3 extends over 15 amino acids. Germline V gene data show CDR1 as SGHRS and CDR2 as YFSETQ. V was clipped by 0 bases and J by 0 bases, with 10 bases between them. The CDR3 loop is CASSLEGFTSYEQYF. The CDR3 coding sequence is TGCGCCAGCAGCTTGGAGGGGTTCACCTCCTACGAGCAGTACTTC.

This sequence joins TRBV4-2 and TRBJ2-7, with D unclear. This CDR3 spans 13 amino acids. Germline lookup yields CDR1 LGHNA and CDR2 YNFKEQ. Trimming stripped 0 bases from V and 6 bases from J, with 9 bases between. The CDR3 sequence: CASSQEIASEQYF. DNA of the CDR3: TGTGCCAGCAGCCAAGAAATCGCGAGCGAGCAGTACTTC.

The chain uses TRBV6-5 and TRBJ2-7, with TRBD1 identical over 8 bases. Germline V gene sequence: CDR1 MNHEY, CDR2 SVGAGI. With 6 bases clipped from V and 4 bases from J, the junction kept 8 bases outside the gene matches. The CDR3 contains 14 residues. The CDR3 DNA follows: TGTGCCAGCAGGGGACAGGAAATGCCGTACGAGCAGTACTTC. Its protein product is CASRGQEMPYEQYF.

The chain employs TRBV28 and TRBJ1-1, with TRBD1 matching 11 bases. Germline loops: CDR1 MDHEN, CDR2 SYDVKM. CDR3 length: 16 residues. V lost 8 bases, J lost 1 base, and 9 bases stayed unmatched. CDR3 protein: CASGWTGGAGNTEAFF. In DNA, the CDR3 is TGTGCCAGCGGTTGGACAGGGGGCGCTGGGAACACTGAAGCTTTCTTT.

The CDR3, as DNA: TGTGCCATACTGGGACAGACCAATTACGAGCAGTACTTC. This encodes CAILGQTNYEQYF. This chain uses TRBV2 with TRBJ2-7, with 7 nucleotides matching TRBD1. Germline CDR1 and CDR2: SNHLY and FYNNEI. With V trimmed by 10 bases and J by 4 bases, 10 bases remained unmatched. This CDR3 spans 13 amino acids.

This sequence joins TRBV6-5 and TRBJ1-1; the match to TRBD1 covers 8 bases. J gave up 1 base and V 4 bases, and 2 bases lay outside the gene matches. CDR3 length: 14 amino acids. The germline CDR1 and CDR2 sequences are MNHEY and SVGAGI. CDR3 sequence reads: CASSFGQGNTEAFF. DNA of the CDR3: TGTGCCAGCAGTTTTGGACAGGGGAACACTGAAGCTTTCTTT.

The rearrangement links TRBV19 to TRBJ1-5, with TRBD1 matching 8 bases. The CDR3 consists of 14 residues. Germline V gene sequence: CDR1 LNHDA, CDR2 SQIVND (reference sequence). Unmatched junction bases numbered 6, after V lost 7 bases and J lost 4 bases. The CDR3 sequence is CASNLGQGNQPQHF. The CDR3, as DNA: TGTGCCAGTAACCTTGGACAGGGTAATCAGCCCCAGCATTTT.

The chain carries TRBV7-3 and TRBJ2-7, with D possibly being TRBD1 (5 bases). Trimming removed 0 bases from V and 5 bases from J, with 8 bases in between. The CDR3 is 13 amino acids. Germline V CDR1 and CDR2: SGHTA, FQGTGA. The CDR3, as DNA: TGTGCCAGCAGCTTAACGCCAGGGAACGAGCAGTACTTC. This sequence encodes CASSLTPGNEQYF.

The rearrangement joins TRBV18 to TRBJ2-7, with TRBD1 matching 7 bases. Germline V gene lookup returns CDR1 KGHSH and CDR2 LQKENI. The CDR3 loop spans 14 amino acids. J gave up 1 base and V 5 bases, and 5 bases lay outside the gene matches. CDR3 amino acids: CASSSDRASYEQYF. Written as DNA, the CDR3 is TGTGCCAGCTCATCCGACAGGGCATCCTACGAGCAGTACTTC.

This chain uses TRBV2 with TRBJ2-7; tentative D call: TRBD2 (5 bases). The CDR3 is made up of 13 amino acids. Germline CDR1 and CDR2: SNHLY and FYNNEI. Deletions cut 5 bases from V and 2 bases from J, with 10 bases between. CDR3 sequence (DNA): TGTGCCAGCAGTCCCGACTATCCCTACGAGCAGTACTTC. Its translation is CASSPDYPYEQYF.

The chain recombines TRBV7-3 with TRBJ2-2; a weak D match, TRBD1 (6 bases). The CDR3 has 15 amino acids. Trimming took 0 bases from V and 5 from J, leaving 10 bases between them. The germline gives CDR1 SGHTA, CDR2 FQGTGA. CDR3 residues: CASSLTRGGTGELFF. As DNA, the CDR3 is TGTGCCAGCAGCTTAACCAGGGGTGGGACCGGGGAGCTGTTTTTT.

V gene TRBV4-2 combines with J gene TRBJ2-1; TRBD1 aligns across 8 bases. Germline lookup yields CDR1 LGHNA and CDR2 YNFKEQ. The V segment lost 1 base and the J segment 7 bases; nucleotides outside the gene matches: 9. The CDR3 length is 16 residues. CDR3 sequence (DNA): TGTGCCAGCAGCCAAGTAACAGGGGGTTCCCTAAATGAGCAGTTCTTC. It specifies CASSQVTGGSLNEQFF.